Below are 31 T cell receptor beta chains sequenced from a single sample in a study of Graves' ophthalmopathy and Graves' hyperthyroidism. Scientists amplified the TCR beta CDR3 regions from RNA transcripts. In the first round, RT-PCR was carried out with HTBI primers, and a multiplex PCR formed the second round. TCRdb re-analysed the multiplex PCR reads in MiXCR, keeping a single row per CDR3 protein. The table has over a million distinct CDR3 sequences, about 40% seen once; the top ten hold around 10%. Sequencing input: peripheral blood or thyroid tissue (not recorded which). The receptors were sampled from an adult man with Graves' hyperthyroidism.

This clonotype was seen ten or more times. A junction end diverges from the germline sequence, so it may reflect a read error. The gene calls are TRBV19 and TRBJ1-1, with D perhaps matching TRBD1 (5 bases). Germline CDR1 is LNHDA and CDR2 is SQIVND (reference sequence). The length of the CDR3 is 14 residues. CDR3 DNA sequence: TGTGCCAGTAGGATAGAAAACAGGCCTTCGGGAGCTTTCTTT. Encoded protein: CASRIENRPSGAFF.

For this clonotype: As the CDR3 is not closed by the conserved phenylalanine or tryptophan, this likely results from a read error. The DNA is omitted, as the CDR3 cannot be located on it reliably, and the CDR3 follows TCRdb's listing. The chain is built from TRBV14 and TRBJ1-4; the table calls TRBD1, which could not be checked here. The CDR3 spans 11 amino acids, including both terminal residues. In germline, CDR1 is SGHDN, CDR2 FVKESK. CDR3 protein: CASSQDYTGYY.

This clonotype was recorded a few times. The chain joins TRBV11-2 to TRBJ1-2, with TRBD1 as a possible D gene (5 bases). CDR3 size: 13 residues. The ends were cut back, 5 bases at V and 7 bases at J, with 14 bases in the middle. Germline CDR1 is SGHAT and CDR2 is FQNNGV. The CDR3 loop reads CASSPGQSGGYTF. The CDR3 DNA is TGTGCCAGCAGCCCAGGACAATCAGGTGGCTACACCTTC.

This clonotype was recorded many times. The chain links TRBV7-8 to TRBJ1-2, with 10 bases lining up with TRBD1. The CDR3 length is 16 residues. Per the germline V gene, CDR1 is SGHVS and CDR2 is FQNEAQ. The V gene end was trimmed by 5 bases and the J gene end by 7 bases; junction bases not matched to a gene: 13. The CDR3 loop is CASSTGQGFILRGYTF. The CDR3 DNA reads as TGTGCCAGCAGCACGGGACAGGGGTTCATCTTACGTGGCTACACCTTC.

This clonotype came up many times. This sequence joins TRBV15 and TRBJ1-1; D is possibly TRBD1 (6 bases). The CDR3 totals 13 residues. CDR1 LNHNV and CDR2 YYDKDF come from the germline V gene (reference sequence). Trimming pared 1 base from V and 3 bases from J, leaving 6 bases between. The CDR3 DNA is TGTGCCACCAGCAGAGGACAGGACACTGAAGCTTTCTTT. It specifies CATSRGQDTEAFF.

The J gene is TRBJ2-7, the V gene TRBV20-1; no reliable D call. The CDR3 extends over 14 amino acids. Trimming removed 4 bases at V and 4 bases at J, with 17 bases between. Germline CDR1 and CDR2: DFQATT and SNEGSKA (reference sequence). This chain's CDR3 is CSANGVRNLYEQYF. The CDR3 DNA reads TGCAGTGCTAATGGGGTACGGAACCTTTACGAGCAGTACTTC.

Comment on this clonotype: A read error may explain this, as a much larger clone is one base away. The DNA of the CDR3 is TGTGCCAGCAGCTTATTGGAGAGACAAGAGACCCAGTTCTTC. It specifies CASSLLERQETQFF. This chain connects TRBV11-2 to TRBJ2-5; D uncertain. The J call is uncertain, as TRBJ2-1 better fits the DNA end. This CDR3 region has 14 residues. CDR1 SGHAT and CDR2 FQNNGV come from the germline V gene.

The chain carries TRBV20-1 and TRBJ1-1; the D is unclear. Looked up from germline, CDR1 is DFQATT and CDR2 is SNEGSKA (reference sequence). The CDR3 runs 14 residues. Trimming left V 2 bases short and J 1 base short, with 11 bases between. The CDR3 here is CSARNITANTEAFF. The CDR3 coding sequence is TGCAGTGCTAGAAATATCACAGCGAACACTGAAGCTTTCTTT.

The rearrangement uses TRBV10-3 and TRBJ2-6, with D possibly being TRBD1 (5 bases). The germline V gene has CDR1 ENHRY and CDR2 SYGVKD. This CDR3 comprises 16 residues. Trimming shortened V by 4 bases and J by 1 base, and 11 bases separated the two germline ends. The CDR3 coding sequence is TGTGCCATCAGTGGGGGCGAGGCGTCTGGGGCCAACGTCCTGACTTTC. This codes for CAISGGEASGANVLTF.

This clonotype has ten or more counts. The gene calls are TRBV24-1 and TRBJ2-5; D may be TRBD2 (6 bases). This CDR3 has 15 amino acids. V lost 4 bases and J 0 bases, leaving 11 bases between the germline ends. Germline V gives CDR1 KGHDR, CDR2 SFDVKD. The CDR3 reads CATSDPGLYQETQYF. DNA of the CDR3: TGTGCCACCAGTGACCCGGGACTGTACCAAGAGACCCAGTACTTC.

To note about this clonotype: With a much larger clone just one base away, this may be a read error. V is TRBV2 and J is TRBJ2-7, with D hard to call. Germline CDR1 and CDR2: SNHLY and FYNNEI. Deletions cut 6 bases from V and 9 bases from J, with 9 bases between. This CDR3 has 10 residues. CDR3 residues: CASRLHAQYF. The CDR3 DNA is TGTGCCAGCAGGTTACACGCGCAGTACTTC.

This chain joins TRBV7-2 and TRBJ1-3; no clear D. V was trimmed by 5 bases and J by 3 bases, leaving 17 bases between them. Per the germline V gene, CDR1 is SGHTA and CDR2 is FQGNSA. The CDR3 runs to 16 residues. The CDR3 loop is CASSPRAGRNGNTIYF. CDR3 in DNA: TGTGCCAGCAGCCCTCGGGCCGGAAGGAATGGAAACACCATATATTTT.

The chain couples TRBV24-1 to TRBJ2-7, with TRBD2 matching 9 bases. The germline gives CDR1 KGHDR, CDR2 SFDVKD. The junction had 7 bases not matched to a gene; V was cut back by 11 bases and J by 3 bases. The CDR3 consists of 13 residues. The CDR3 spells CASKASGNYEQYF. The CDR3 DNA is TGTGCCAGCAAAGCTAGCGGGAACTACGAGCAGTACTTC.

This clonotype was picked up many times. The chain carries TRBV15 and TRBJ1-4, with TRBD1 matching over 7 bases. This CDR3 has 15 residues. From germline, CDR1 is LNHNV and CDR2 YYDKDF (reference sequence). V shed 0 bases, J shed 11 bases, and the junction held 9 bases outside the gene matches. The CDR3 DNA reads TGTGCCACCAGCAGAGAAGACACAGGGGCGGATAAACTGTTTTTT. Its translation: CATSREDTGADKLFF.

The V gene is TRBV9, the J gene TRBJ2-7; TRBD2 aligns across 10 bases. With 4 bases clipped from V and 6 bases from J, the junction kept 4 bases outside the gene matches. The CDR3 extends over 13 amino acids. Germline V CDR1 and CDR2: SGDLS, YYNGEE. Here the CDR3 reads CASSPGTSVEQYF. In DNA form, the CDR3 reads TGTGCCAGCAGCCCCGGGACTAGCGTCGAGCAGTACTTC.

This clonotype has ten or more counts. The rearrangement links TRBV12-3 or TRBV12-4 to TRBJ1-2, with 7 bases matching TRBD1. The CDR3 sequence is 15 residues long. The ends lost 0 bases at V and 6 bases at J; junction bases unmatched: 7. The CDR3 region is CASSLARKGADGYTF. CDR3 DNA sequence: TGTGCCAGCAGTTTAGCGCGGAAGGGGGCGGATGGCTACACCTTC.

As for this clonotype: A much larger clone differs from this one at a single base, so this may be a read error. This chain connects TRBV20-1 to TRBJ2-7; maybe TRBD2 (6 bases). Looked up from germline, CDR1 is DFQATT and CDR2 is SNEGSKA (reference sequence). CDR3 length: 14 amino acids. V was cut by 3 bases and J by 3 bases, with 15 bases left in between. Written as DNA, the CDR3 is TGCAGTGCTAGCGTCACGGGAGTGATCTACGAGCAGTACTTC. It translates to CSASVTGVIYEQYF.

The rearrangement links TRBV20-1 to TRBJ2-6; D not resolved. Germline V lookup: CDR1 DFQATT, CDR2 SNEGSKA (reference sequence). Deletions cut 4 bases from V and 0 bases from J, with 13 bases between. The CDR3 spans 16 residues. The CDR3 bases are TGCAGTGCTAACTCCGAAACAAACTCTGGGGCCAACGTCCTGACTTTC. Protein product: CSANSETNSGANVLTF.

This clonotype was found many times. The chain has TRBV29-1 and TRBJ2-7, with TRBD2 identical over 12 bases. The V gene end was trimmed by 4 bases and the J gene end by 7 bases; junction bases not matched to a gene: 5. Germline V gene lookup returns CDR1 SQVTM and CDR2 ANQGSEA. The CDR3 has 13 amino acids. CDR3 sequence: CSVARLAGDEQYF. CDR3 nucleotides: TGCAGCGTTGCTCGACTAGCGGGAGATGAGCAGTACTTC.

Of note for this clonotype: With a much larger clone just one base away, this may be a read error. V gene TRBV7-6 combines with J gene TRBJ2-2, with D hard to call. Germline CDR1 SGHVS, CDR2 FNYEAQ. The length of the CDR3 is 16 residues. The V and J ends lost 0 bases and 6 bases respectively, with 14 bases between them. The CDR3 reads CASSLALAANAGELFF. CDR3 coding DNA: TGTGCCAGCAGCTTAGCGCTTGCAGCCAACGCCGGGGAGCTGTTTTTT.

This clonotype was counted many times. V usage is TRBV4-3 and J usage is TRBJ1-2; D unresolved. From germline, CDR1 is LGHNA and CDR2 YSLEER. V gave up 0 bases and J gave up 3 bases, with 14 bases separating them. This CDR3 contains 16 residues. The CDR3 loop is CASSQDIYRRDYGYTF. The DNA of the CDR3 is TGCGCCAGCAGCCAAGATATCTACCGGCGGGACTATGGCTACACCTTC.

V is TRBV20-1 and J is TRBJ1-4; D call uncertain. This CDR3 has 12 residues. Germline CDR1 DFQATT, CDR2 SNEGSKA (reference sequence). Trimming took 3 bases from V and 6 from J, leaving 8 bases between them. The CDR3: CSASNRDEKLFF. The CDR3 DNA reads as TGCAGTGCTAGCAACCGGGATGAAAAACTGTTTTTT.

Comment on this clonotype: Since a much larger clone is just one base distant, this may be a read error. CDR3 in amino acids: CASNYQLQTYEQCF. The CDR3 bases are TGTGCCAGCAACTACCAATTGCAGACGTACGAGCAGTGCTTC. The V call is TRBV16, the J call TRBJ2-7; D uncertain. The length of the CDR3 is 14 residues. Germline CDR1 reads KGHSY; CDR2 reads FQNENV.

This clonotype has at least ten counts. The chain carries TRBV24-1 and TRBJ2-5; D possibly corresponds to TRBD2 (6 bases). V dropped 7 bases and J dropped 9 bases, with 20 bases sitting between them. This CDR3 contains 14 residues. Germline V gene lookup returns CDR1 KGHDR and CDR2 SFDVKD. CDR3 coding DNA: TGTGCCACCAGCGATGGGGCAGGTACGGGGGCCCAGTACTTC. As protein: CATSDGAGTGAQYF.

This chain uses TRBV5-8 with TRBJ1-1, with D possibly TRBD1 on 6 matching bases. With 2 bases removed from V and 10 bases from J, the gap between germline ends came to 15 bases. CDR3 length: 13 residues. Germline V gene data show CDR1 as SGHTS and CDR2 as YDEGEE. The CDR3: CASSFDAGRGAFF. For the CDR3, the DNA is TGTGCCAGCAGCTTTGACGCGGGCAGGGGAGCTTTCTTT.

The chain employs TRBV25-1 and TRBJ1-4; no clear D. Germline V gene sequence: CDR1 MGHDK, CDR2 SYGVNS. The ends were cut back, 6 bases at V and 12 bases at J, with 14 bases in the middle. This CDR3 comprises 12 residues. The CDR3: CASRPRTGELFF. Written as DNA, the CDR3 is TGTGCCAGCAGGCCTCGAACGGGAGAACTGTTTTTT. The complete variable domain, with remaining parts taken from reference TRBV25-1 and TRBJ1-4, reads EADIYQTPRYLVIGTGKKITLECSQTMGHDKMYWYQQDPGMELHLIHYSYGVNSTEKGDLSSESTVSRIRTEHFPLTLESARPSHTSQYLCASRPRTGELFFGSGTQLSVL.

Ten or more counts support this clonotype. The chain is built from TRBV12-3 or TRBV12-4 and TRBJ1-2; D is unresolved. V was cut by 1 base and J by 4 bases, with 7 bases left in between. This CDR3 comprises 13 residues. As DNA, the CDR3 is TGTGCCAGCAGTTTAGAGGGCACCTATGGCTACACCTTC. This codes for CASSLEGTYGYTF.

The sample holds many counts of this clonotype. The CDR3 here is CASSEAREKLFF. DNA for the CDR3: TGTGCCAGCAGTGAAGCGCGTGAAAAACTGTTTTTT. This chain uses TRBV2 with TRBJ1-4, with unresolved D. CDR3 length equals 12 residues. Trimming removed 0 bases at V and 7 bases at J, with 3 bases between. Germline lookup yields CDR1 SNHLY and CDR2 FYNNEI.

This clonotype has only a few counts. The rearrangement links TRBV7-8 to TRBJ2-5; 10 bases agree with TRBD1. V shed 5 bases and J 0 bases; nucleotides not matched to a gene: 3. The CDR3 covers 15 residues. CDR1 and CDR2 (germline): SGHVS, FQNEAQ. CDR3 loop: CASSPGQGNQETQYF. The DNA for the CDR3 is TGTGCCAGCAGCCCGGGACAGGGGAACCAAGAGACCCAGTACTTC. Together with reference TRBV7-8 and TRBJ2-5, the CDR3 gives the full variable domain: GAGVSQSPRYKVAKRGQDVALRCDPISGHVSLFWYQQALGQGPEFLTYFQNEAQLDKSGLPSDRFFAERPEGSVSTLKIQRTQQEDSAVYLCASSPGQGNQETQYFGPGTRLLVL.

This clonotype was picked up many times. The V call is TRBV7-2, the J call TRBJ1-2; D might be TRBD1 (5 bases). This CDR3 has 14 amino acids. Trimming stripped 4 bases from V and 6 bases from J, with 15 bases between. The germline V gene has CDR1 SGHTA and CDR2 FQGNSA. CDR3 DNA sequence: TGTGCCAGCAGCTCATACCAGGACATCCATGGCTACACCTTC. Translation gives CASSSYQDIHGYTF.

This clonotype was seen ten or more times. The genes are TRBV5-6 and TRBJ2-5, with no clear D. With 0 bases removed from V and 7 bases from J, the gap between germline ends came to 7 bases. The germline gives CDR1 SGHDT, CDR2 YYEEEE. The CDR3 is 12 residues long. This CDR3 is CASSLGHVTQYF. DNA for the CDR3: TGTGCCAGCAGCTTGGGTCACGTGACCCAGTACTTC.